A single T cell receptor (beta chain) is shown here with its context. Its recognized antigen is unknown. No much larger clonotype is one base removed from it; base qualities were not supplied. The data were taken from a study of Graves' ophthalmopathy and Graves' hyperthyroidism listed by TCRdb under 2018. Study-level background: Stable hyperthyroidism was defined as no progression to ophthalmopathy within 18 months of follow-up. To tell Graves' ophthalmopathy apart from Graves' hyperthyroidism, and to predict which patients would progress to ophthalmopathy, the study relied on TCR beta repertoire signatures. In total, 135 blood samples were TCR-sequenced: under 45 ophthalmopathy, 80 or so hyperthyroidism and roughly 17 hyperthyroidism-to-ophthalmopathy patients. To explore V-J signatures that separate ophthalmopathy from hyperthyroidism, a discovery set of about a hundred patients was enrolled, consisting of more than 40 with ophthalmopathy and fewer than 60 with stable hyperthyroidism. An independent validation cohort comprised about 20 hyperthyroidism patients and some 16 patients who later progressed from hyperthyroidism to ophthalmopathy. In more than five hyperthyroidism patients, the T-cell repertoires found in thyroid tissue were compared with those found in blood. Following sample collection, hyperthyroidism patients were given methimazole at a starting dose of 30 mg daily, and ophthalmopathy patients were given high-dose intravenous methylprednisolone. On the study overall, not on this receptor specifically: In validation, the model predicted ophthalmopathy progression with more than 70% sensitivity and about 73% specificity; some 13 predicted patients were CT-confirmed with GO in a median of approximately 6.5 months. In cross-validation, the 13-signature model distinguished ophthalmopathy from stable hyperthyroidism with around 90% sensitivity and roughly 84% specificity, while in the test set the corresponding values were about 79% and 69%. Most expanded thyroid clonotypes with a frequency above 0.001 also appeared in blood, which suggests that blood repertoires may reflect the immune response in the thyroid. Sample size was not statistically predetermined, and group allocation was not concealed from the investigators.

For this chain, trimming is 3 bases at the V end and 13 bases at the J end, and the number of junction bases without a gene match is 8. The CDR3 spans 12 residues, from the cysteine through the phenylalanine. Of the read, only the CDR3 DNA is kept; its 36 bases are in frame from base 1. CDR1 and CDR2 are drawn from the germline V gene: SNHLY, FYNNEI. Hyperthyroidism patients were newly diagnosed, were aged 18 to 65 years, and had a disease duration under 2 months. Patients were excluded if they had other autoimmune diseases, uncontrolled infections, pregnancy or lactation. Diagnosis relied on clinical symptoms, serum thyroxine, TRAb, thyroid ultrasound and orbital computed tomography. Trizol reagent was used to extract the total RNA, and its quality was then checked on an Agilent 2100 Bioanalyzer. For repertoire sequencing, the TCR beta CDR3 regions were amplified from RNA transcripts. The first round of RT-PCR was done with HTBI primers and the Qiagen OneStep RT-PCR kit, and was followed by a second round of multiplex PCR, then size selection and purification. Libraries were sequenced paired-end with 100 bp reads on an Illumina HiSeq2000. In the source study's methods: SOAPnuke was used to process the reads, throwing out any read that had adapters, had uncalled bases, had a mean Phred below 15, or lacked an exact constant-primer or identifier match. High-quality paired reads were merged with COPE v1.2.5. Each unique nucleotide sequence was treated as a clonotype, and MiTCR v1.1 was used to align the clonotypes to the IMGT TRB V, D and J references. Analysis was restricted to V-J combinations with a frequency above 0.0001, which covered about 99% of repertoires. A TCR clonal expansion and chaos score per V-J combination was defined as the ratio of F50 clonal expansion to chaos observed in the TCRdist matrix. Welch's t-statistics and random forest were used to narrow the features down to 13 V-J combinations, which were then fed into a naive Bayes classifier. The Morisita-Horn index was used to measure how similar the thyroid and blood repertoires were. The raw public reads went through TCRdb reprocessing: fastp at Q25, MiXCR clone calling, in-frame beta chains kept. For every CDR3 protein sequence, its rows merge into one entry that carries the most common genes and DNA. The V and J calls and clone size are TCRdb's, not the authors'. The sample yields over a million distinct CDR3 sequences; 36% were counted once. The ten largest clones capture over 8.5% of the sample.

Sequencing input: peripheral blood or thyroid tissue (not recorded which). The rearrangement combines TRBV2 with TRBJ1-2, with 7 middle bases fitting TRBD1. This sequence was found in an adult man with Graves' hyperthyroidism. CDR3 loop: CASSEGGGELTF. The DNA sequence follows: TGTGCCAGCAGTGAGGGAGGGGGCGAGCTCACCTTC.